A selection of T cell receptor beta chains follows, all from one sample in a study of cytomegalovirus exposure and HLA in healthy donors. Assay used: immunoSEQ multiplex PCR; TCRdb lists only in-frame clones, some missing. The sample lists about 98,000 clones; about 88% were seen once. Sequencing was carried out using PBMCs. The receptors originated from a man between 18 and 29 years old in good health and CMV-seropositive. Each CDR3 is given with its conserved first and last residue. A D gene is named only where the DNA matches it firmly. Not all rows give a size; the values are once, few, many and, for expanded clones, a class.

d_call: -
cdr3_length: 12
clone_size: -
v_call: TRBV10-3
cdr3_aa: CAISDLQGRQYF

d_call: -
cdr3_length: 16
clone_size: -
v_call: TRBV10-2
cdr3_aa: CASRILNSGDNNEQFF

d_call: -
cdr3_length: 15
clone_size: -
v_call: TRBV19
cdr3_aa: CASSNIQGSYNEQFF

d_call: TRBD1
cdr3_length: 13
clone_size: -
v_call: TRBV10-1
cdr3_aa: CASSPDRAYGYTF

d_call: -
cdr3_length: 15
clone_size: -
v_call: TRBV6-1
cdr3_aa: CASSAGTNYNSPLHF

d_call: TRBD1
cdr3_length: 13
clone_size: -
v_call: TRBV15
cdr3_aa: CATSSGQVQPQHF

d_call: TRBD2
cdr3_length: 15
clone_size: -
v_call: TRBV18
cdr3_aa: CASSPAEGGRNEQFF

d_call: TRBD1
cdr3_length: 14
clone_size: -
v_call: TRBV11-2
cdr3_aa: CASSLVRGPYEQYF

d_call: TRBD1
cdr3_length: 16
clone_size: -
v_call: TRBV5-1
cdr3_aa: CASSSTGTDSGNTIYF

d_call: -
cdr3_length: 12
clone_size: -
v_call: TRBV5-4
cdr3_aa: CASSYTGYEQYF

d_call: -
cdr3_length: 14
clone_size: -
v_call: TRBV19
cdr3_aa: CASSAPAGSYEQYF

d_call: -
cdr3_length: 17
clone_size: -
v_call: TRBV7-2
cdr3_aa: CASTFSRGGMNTGELFF

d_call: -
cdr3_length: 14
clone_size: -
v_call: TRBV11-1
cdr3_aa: CASSFRFQWHEQFF

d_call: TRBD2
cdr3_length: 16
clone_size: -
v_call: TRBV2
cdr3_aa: CASSEFAGDNTGELFF

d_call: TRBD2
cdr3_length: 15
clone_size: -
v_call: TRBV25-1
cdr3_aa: CASRNSGSTTDTQYF

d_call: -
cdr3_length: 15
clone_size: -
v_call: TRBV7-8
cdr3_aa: CASSPLRIAKNIQYF

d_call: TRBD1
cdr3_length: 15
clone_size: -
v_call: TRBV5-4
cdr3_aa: CASSLRDRLFNEQFF

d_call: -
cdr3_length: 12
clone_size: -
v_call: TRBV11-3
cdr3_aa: CASSLGGTGYTF

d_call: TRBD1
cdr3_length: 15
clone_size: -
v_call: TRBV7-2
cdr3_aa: CASSLAGTGDYEQYF

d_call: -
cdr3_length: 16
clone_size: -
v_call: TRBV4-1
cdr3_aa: CASSQEFMGRSYEQYF

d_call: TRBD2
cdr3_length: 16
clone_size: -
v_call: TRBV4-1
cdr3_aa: CASSSGLAGEQETQYF

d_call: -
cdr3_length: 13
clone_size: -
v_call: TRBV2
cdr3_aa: CASRDTGLDEQYF

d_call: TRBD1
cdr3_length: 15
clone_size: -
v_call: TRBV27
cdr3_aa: CASSFLGTGVSPLHF

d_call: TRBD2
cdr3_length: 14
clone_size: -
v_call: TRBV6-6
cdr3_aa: CARPPGLGFNEQFF

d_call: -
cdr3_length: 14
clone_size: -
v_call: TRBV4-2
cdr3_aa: CASNTGGKYQPQHF

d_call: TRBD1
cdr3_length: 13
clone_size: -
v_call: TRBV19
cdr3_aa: CASSRQGASEQYF

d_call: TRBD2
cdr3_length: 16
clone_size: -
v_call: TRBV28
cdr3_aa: CASSSSLAGLYNEQFF

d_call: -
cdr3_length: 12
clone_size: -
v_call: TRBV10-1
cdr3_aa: CASSIGGETQYF

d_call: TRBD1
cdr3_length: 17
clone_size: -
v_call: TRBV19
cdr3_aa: CASSSDREIQNTGELFF

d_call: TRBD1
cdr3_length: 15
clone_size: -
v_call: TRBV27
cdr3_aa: CASSSSWTGNSPLHF

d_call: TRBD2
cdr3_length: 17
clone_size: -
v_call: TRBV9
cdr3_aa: CASSPPGGSLSYNEQFF

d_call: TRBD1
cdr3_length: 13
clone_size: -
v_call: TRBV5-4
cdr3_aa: CASSPQGMNGYTF

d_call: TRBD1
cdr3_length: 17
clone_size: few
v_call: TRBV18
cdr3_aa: CASSPRTGQDYNSPLHF

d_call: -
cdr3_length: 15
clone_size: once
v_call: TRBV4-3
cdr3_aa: CASSQDLAGDEKLFF

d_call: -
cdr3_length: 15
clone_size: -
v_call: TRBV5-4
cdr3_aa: CASSRSGGILDEQYF

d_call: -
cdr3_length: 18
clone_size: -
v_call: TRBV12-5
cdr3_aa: CASGLTQGTRGVNQPQHF

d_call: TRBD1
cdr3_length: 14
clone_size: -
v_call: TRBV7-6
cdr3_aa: CASSIDRGVSEQYF

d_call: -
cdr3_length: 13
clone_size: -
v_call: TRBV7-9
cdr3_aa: CASSLVGQYGYTF

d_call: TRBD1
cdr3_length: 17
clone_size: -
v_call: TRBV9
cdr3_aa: CASSVASGTGDQETQYF

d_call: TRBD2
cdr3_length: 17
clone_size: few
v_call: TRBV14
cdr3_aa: CASSQGLASGPWSTQYF

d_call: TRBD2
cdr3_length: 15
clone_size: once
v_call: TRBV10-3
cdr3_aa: CAISEPSGGAPSRFF

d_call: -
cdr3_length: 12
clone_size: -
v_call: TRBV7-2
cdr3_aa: CASSLNSYEQYF

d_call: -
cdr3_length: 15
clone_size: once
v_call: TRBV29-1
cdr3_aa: CSVEGGAGAWETQYF

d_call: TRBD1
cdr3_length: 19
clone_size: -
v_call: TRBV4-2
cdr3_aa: CASSLNMILTGGVNEKLFF

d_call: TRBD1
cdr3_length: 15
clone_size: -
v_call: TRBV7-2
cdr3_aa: CASSLWGQGSYEQYF